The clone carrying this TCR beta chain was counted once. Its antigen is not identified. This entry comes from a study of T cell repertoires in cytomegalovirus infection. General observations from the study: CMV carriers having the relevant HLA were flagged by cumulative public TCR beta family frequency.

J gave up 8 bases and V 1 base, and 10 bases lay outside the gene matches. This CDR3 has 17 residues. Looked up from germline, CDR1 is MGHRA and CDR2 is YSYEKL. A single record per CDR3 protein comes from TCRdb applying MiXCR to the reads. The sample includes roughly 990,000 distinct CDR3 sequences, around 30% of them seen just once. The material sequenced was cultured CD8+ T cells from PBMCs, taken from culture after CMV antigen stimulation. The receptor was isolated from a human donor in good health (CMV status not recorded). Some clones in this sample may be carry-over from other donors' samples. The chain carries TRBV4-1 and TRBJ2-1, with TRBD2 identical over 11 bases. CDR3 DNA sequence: TGCGCCAGCAGCCAAGTTCTTAGCGGGGGGGCCTTCGATGAGCAGTTCTTC. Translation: CASSQVLSGGAFDEQFF.